What follows describes a single T cell receptor beta chain. Its specificity is unknown. After constant-region reverse-primer amplification, full-length variable regions underwent semi-nested PCR with Nested Universal Primer A. TCRdb recomputed calls from the 5' RACE reads with MiXCR, one row per CDR3 protein. The repertoire has thousands of distinct CDR3 sequences, roughly 60% of them found once; the top ten carry roughly 5.7%. General study findings and limits: Tumor-infiltrating Treg TCR alpha and beta sequences overlapped most with tumor naive CD4+ T cells, then blood naive.

V lost 5 bases, J lost 7 bases, and 10 bases stayed unmatched. Looked up from germline, CDR1 is SQVTM and CDR2 is ANQGSEA. The CDR3 is made up of 14 amino acids. The receptor was derived from a female donor with breast cancer. The genes are TRBV29-1 and TRBJ1-5, with 8 bases lining up with TRBD1. The source material was tumor-infiltrating memory CD4+ T cells sorted from the breast tumor. Subset in this sample: memory CD4+ T cells, CD4+CD45RO+CD25-. The CDR3 nucleotides are TGCAGCGTTCGGACAGGGTCTGTTTCCCAGCCCCAGCATTTT. Translating gives CSVRTGSVSQPQHF.